These T cell receptor beta chains were read from a single sample in a study of shared clonotypes between healthy human individuals. The data were produced by immunoSEQ multiplex PCR, yet TCRdb's version contains in-frame clones alone and is incomplete. Of some 2,500,000 clones listed, 93% are singletons. Sequencing used naive CD4+ T cells from PBMCs. The receptors here all came from a man between 18 and 29 years old in good health. Some clones in this sample may be carry-over from other donors' samples. The CDR3 runs from the conserved cysteine through the conserved F or W. Fields, in order: clone size, V gene, CDR3 length, D gene, J gene, CDR3 DNA, CDR3 protein. D genes are given only for firm matches. Only some rows state a clone size, as once, few, many or a class for expanded clones.

NA	TRBV4-1	15	NA	TRBJ1-1	TGCGCCAGCAGCCAAGTGGGAGGGAAAAGGACTGAAGCTTTCTTT	CASSQVGGKRTEAFF
NA	TRBV9	17	TRBD2	TRBJ2-1	TGTGCCAGCAGCGTAGCTCCAGGACTAGCGGGAGCCGGTGAGCAGTTCTTC	CASSVAPGLAGAGEQFF
NA	TRBV11-3	16	TRBD2	TRBJ2-2	TGTGCCAGCAGCTTAAGAGGGACTAGCGGTCCCGGGGAGCTGTTTTTT	CASSLRGTSGPGELFF
NA	TRBV7-8	16	TRBD2	TRBJ2-7	TGTGCCAGCAGCGTAGGTGCGGTAGCGGGAGGGTACGAGCAGTACTTC	CASSVGAVAGGYEQYF
NA	TRBV30	15	NA	TRBJ2-7	TGTGCCTGGAGTGTACTGTTTGAGGGGGGCTACGAGCAGTACTTC	CAWSVLFEGGYEQYF
NA	TRBV27	16	TRBD2	TRBJ2-5	TGTGCCAGCAGGCGAAGACTAGCGGGAGGGCTGGAGACCCAGTACTTC	CASRRRLAGGLETQYF
NA	TRBV30	14	TRBD2	TRBJ2-1	TGTGCCTGGAGGAGAACGGGAGGGGCTAATGAGCAGTTCTTC	CAWRRTGGANEQFF
NA	TRBV7-9	14	TRBD1	TRBJ2-7	TGTGCCAGCAGCTTAAGAGACAGGGGGGCCGAGCAGTACTTC	CASSLRDRGAEQYF
NA	TRBV9	13	NA	TRBJ2-1	TGTGCCAGCGGGGGGACAGTTTACAATGAGCAGTTCTTC	CASGGTVYNEQFF
NA	TRBV20-1	11	NA	TRBJ1-1	TGCAGTGCTAGAGATCTGGGTACAGCTTTCTTT	CSARDLGTAFF
NA	TRBV5-5	16	NA	TRBJ2-7	TGTGCCAGCAGCTTGGCCCCCCGGGGCCCTTCCTACGAGCAGTACTTC	CASSLAPRGPSYEQYF
NA	TRBV9	16	NA	TRBJ2-2	TGTGCCAGCAGCGTAGATGAGGCGCAGAACACCGGGGAGCTGTTTTTT	CASSVDEAQNTGELFF
NA	TRBV28	14	TRBD1	TRBJ2-1	TGTGCCAGCAGGACGGACAGGGTCTACAATGAGCAGTTCTTC	CASRTDRVYNEQFF
NA	TRBV29-1	13	TRBD2	TRBJ2-4	TGCAGCGTCGTCGGACGGGGGGTTAACATTCAGTACTTC	CSVVGRGVNIQYF
NA	TRBV5-1	14	NA	TRBJ2-1	TGCGCCAGCAGCTCGGAGCCCCCAGGTTATGAGCAGTTCTTC	CASSSEPPGYEQFF
NA	TRBV28	15	TRBD1	TRBJ1-2	TGTGCCAGCAGTCCCCCGGGACAGTTTAACTATGGCTACACCTTC	CASSPPGQFNYGYTF
NA	TRBV7-2	15	NA	TRBJ1-1	TGTGCCAGCAGCACTCATCAGGGACCCAACACTGAAGCTTTCTTT	CASSTHQGPNTEAFF
NA	TRBV29-1	13	NA	TRBJ1-1	TGCAGCGTTGTGCCAGACATGAACACTGAAGCTTTCTTT	CSVVPDMNTEAFF
NA	TRBV7-9	13	TRBD1	TRBJ2-3	TGTGCCAGCATTGGGACAGGGGCAGATACGCAGTATTTT	CASIGTGADTQYF
NA	TRBV6-5	16	NA	TRBJ2-1	TGTGCCAGCAGTTCCAGAACTAGTAGCTCCTACAATGAGCAGTTCTTC	CASSSRTSSSYNEQFF
NA	TRBV5-4	16	TRBD1	TRBJ1-3	TGTGCCAGCAGCTTGGAAAACAGGGGCTCAGGAAACACCATATATTTT	CASSLENRGSGNTIYF
NA	TRBV5-1	16	TRBD2	TRBJ2-5	TGCGCCAGCAGCTGGGGACTAGCGGGCCCCGGAGAGACCCAGTACTTC	CASSWGLAGPGETQYF
NA	TRBV28	17	TRBD2	TRBJ2-2	TGTGCCAGCAGTAGCCCGGGGGGGCAGGGGAACACCGGGGAGCTGTTTTTT	CASSSPGGQGNTGELFF
NA	TRBV5-1	15	NA	TRBJ2-1	TGCGCCAGCAGCTTTATAACAGGTCCCTACAATGAGCAGTTCTTC	CASSFITGPYNEQFF
NA	TRBV10-3	15	NA	TRBJ1-1	TGTGCCATCAGTGAGAACCGGGATGTGGGCACTGAAGCTTTCTTT	CAISENRDVGTEAFF
NA	TRBV28	16	NA	TRBJ2-1	TGTGCCAGCAGTGCCTCCCGGATCCAAACGTACAATGAGCAGTTCTTC	CASSASRIQTYNEQFF
NA	TRBV7-9	15	NA	TRBJ1-4	TGTGCCAGCGGACGGGGCCGGGCAACTAATGAAAAACTGTTTTTT	CASGRGRATNEKLFF
NA	TRBV25-1	13	NA	TRBJ1-5	TGTGCCAGCAGTCCCCCGGGGAATCAGCCCCAGCATTTT	CASSPPGNQPQHF
NA	TRBV5-1	19	TRBD2	TRBJ2-1	TGCGCCAGCAGCTTGGCCAACGGGAGGGGGTTAGAATCCTACAATGAGCAGTTCTTC	CASSLANGRGLESYNEQFF
NA	TRBV28	16	TRBD1	TRBJ1-1	TGTGCCAGCAGTTCCGCCGGGACAGGAATGAACACTGAAGCTTTCTTT	CASSSAGTGMNTEAFF
NA	TRBV29-1	12	NA	TRBJ1-1	TGCAGCGTTCTAATGTGGCGGGGTGAAGCTTTCTTT	CSVLMWRGEAFF
few	TRBV14	14	NA	TRBJ2-7	TGTGCCAGCAGCCAGGCGCGACGATTTGGCGAGCAGTACTTC	CASSQARRFGEQYF
NA	TRBV9	13	TRBD1	TRBJ1-1	TGTGCCAGCAGGGGGCAGGGGGAGGCTGAAGCTTTCTTT	CASRGQGEAEAFF
NA	TRBV6-5	14	NA	TRBJ2-4	TGTGCCAGCAGTCACCGGGATATTGAAAACATTCAGTACTTC	CASSHRDIENIQYF
NA	TRBV2	15	NA	TRBJ1-5	TGTGCCAGCAGTGCCGGCCAGGGGTCTGATCAGCCCCAGCATTTT	CASSAGQGSDQPQHF
NA	TRBV9	15	NA	TRBJ2-3	TGTGCCAGCAGCCCTACTGGAGGGAGGACAGATACGCAGTATTTT	CASSPTGGRTDTQYF
NA	TRBV5-4	14	NA	TRBJ1-2	TGTGCCAGCAGCTCCTCGGGCTCGTACTATGGCTACACCTTC	CASSSSGSYYGYTF
NA	TRBV28	15	TRBD1	TRBJ2-7	TGTGCCAGCTCAACGACAGGGGGCGCATCTCTCAAGCAGTACTTC	CASSTTGGASLKQYF
NA	TRBV11-2	15	TRBD2	TRBJ2-1	TGTGCCAGCAGCTTATTACCCGGGAGGAACAATGAGCAGTTCTTC	CASSLLPGRNNEQFF
NA	TRBV9	18	TRBD2	TRBJ2-1	TGTGCCAGCAGCGCACCAGGGCTAGCGGGTCTCTTAGTGGGTGAGCAGTTCTTC	CASSAPGLAGLLVGEQFF
NA	TRBV7-9	14	NA	TRBJ1-3	TGTGCCAGCAGCGCCCAGGCCTCTGGAAACACCATATATTTT	CASSAQASGNTIYF
NA	TRBV6-1	12	NA	TRBJ1-2	TGTGCCAGCAGTGAGACAAGACGAGGCTACACCTTC	CASSETRRGYTF
NA	TRBV7-7	13	TRBD1	TRBJ2-5	TGTGCCAGCAGCTCCCAGGGGGAAGAGACCCAGTACTTC	CASSSQGEETQYF
NA	TRBV7-6	14	NA	TRBJ2-1	TGTGCCAGCAGCTCCGGAATTTTCAGCAATGAGCAGTTCTTC	CASSSGIFSNEQFF
NA	TRBV7-2	15	NA	TRBJ2-2	TGTGCCAGCAGCTTCCGGACTCCGAGCACCGGGGAGCTGTTTTTT	CASSFRTPSTGELFF
NA	TRBV29-1	16	TRBD2	TRBJ2-2	TGCAGCGTGGGTCAGCGGGAGAGGTCTAACACCGGGGAGCTGTTTTTT	CSVGQRERSNTGELFF
NA	TRBV7-2	14	TRBD2	TRBJ2-1	TGTGCCAGTAGGGGACTAGCGGCCTACAATGAGCAGTTCTTC	CASRGLAAYNEQFF
NA	TRBV2	17	TRBD2	TRBJ2-7	TGTGCCAGCCTTCCCTTCAGGGTAGCGGGAGGATCCTACGAGCAGTACTTC	CASLPFRVAGGSYEQYF
NA	TRBV4-2	13	TRBD1	TRBJ2-7	TGTGCCAGCAGCCGGGACAGTTTCTACGAGCAGTACTTC	CASSRDSFYEQYF